Below are 6 T cell receptor beta chains sequenced from a single sample in a study of shared clonotypes between healthy human individuals (dated by TCRdb to about 2020). Libraries were made using the immunoSEQ multiplex PCR assay. TCRdb limited this immuneACCESS table to in-frame rearrangements with V and J called. A share of clones is missing; checked studies link under half to unresolved V genes, and the rest is unexplained. This sample holds fewer than 1.8 million clones; approximately 98.5% were observed only once. The ten largest account for under 0.45% of the sample. Sequenced input: naive CD4+ T cells sorted from blood. The sample's cell subset or site label, in plain terms: CD45RA+ positively selected. These receptors originate from a man aged 25 to 40 in good health.

The V and J genes are TRBV2 and TRBJ1-5, with 8 bases fitting TRBD1. This CDR3 comprises 16 residues. Losses at the gene ends were 5 bases for V and 4 bases for J; bases not matched to a gene: 10. Looked up from germline, CDR1 is SNHLY and CDR2 is FYNNEI. The DNA of the CDR3 is TGTGCCAGCAGTTCCCGCGGGGGACAGGCGAATCAGCCCCAGCATTTT. This gives the protein CASSSRGGQANQPQHF.

Of note for this clone: At the DNA level, this CDR3 is encoded by other sequences in the same sample as well. The chain uses TRBV18 and TRBJ1-1; perhaps TRBD1 as D (6 bases). The germline gives CDR1 KGHSH, CDR2 LQKENI. The V end lost 3 bases, the J end lost 3 bases, and 8 bases lay between the germline ends. The CDR3 has 13 amino acids. Here the CDR3 DNA reads TGTGCCAGCTCACCCCCAGGGGACACTGAAGCTTTCTTT. Translating it yields CASSPPGDTEAFF.

With regard to this clone: Other DNA sequences of this sample code for an identical CDR3. DNA of the CDR3: TGCGCCAGCAGCTTGGCCTTAGCAGGGGGAGAGACCCAGTACTTC. Its protein product is CASSLALAGGETQYF. The genes are TRBV5-1 and TRBJ2-5; 7 bases are shared with TRBD1. This CDR3 spans 15 amino acids. The ends lost 0 bases at V and 4 bases at J; junction bases unmatched: 6. Germline V gene lookup returns CDR1 SGHRS and CDR2 YFSETQ.

The V call is TRBV5-1, the J call TRBJ2-6; D perhaps matches TRBD1 (7 bases). CDR3 length equals 17 residues. CDR1 and CDR2 from the germline V gene are SGHRS and YFSETQ. The V gene lost 5 bases and the J gene lost 1 base, with 16 bases spanning the gap. Written as DNA, the CDR3 is TGCGCCAGCAGAGGCCCCAGGGGGGAGTCTGGGGCCAACGTCCTGACTTTC. This translates into CASRGPRGESGANVLTF.

The CDR3 DNA reads as TGTGCCAGCAGCCAGACAGTTAACACTGAAGCTTTCTTT. Protein sequence: CASSQTVNTEAFF. The chain is built from TRBV21-1 and TRBJ1-1; whether TRBD1, the table's D call, matches the DNA was not checked. TRBV21-1 constitutes a pseudogene. The CDR3 runs 13 residues.

The chain employs TRBV4-3 and TRBJ1-1, with TRBD1 matching over 7 bases. V was pared by 1 base and J by 2 bases, with 4 bases of the junction left unmatched. The CDR3 extends over 15 amino acids. Germline-derived CDR1 and CDR2 are LGHNA and YSLEER. DNA of the CDR3: TGCGCCAGCAGCCAAGGACAGGGAGATAACACTGAAGCTTTCTTT. This gives the protein CASSQGQGDNTEAFF.